The rows below give T cell receptor beta chains drawn from one sample of a study of T cells expressing NK-cell markers. From its re-call of the 5' RACE reads, TCRdb lists each CDR3 protein once, without DNA. The specimen's table records about half a million distinct CDR3 sequences. The material sequenced was blood T cells: a sorted CD56 or NKG2C T cell subset, CD4+ or CD8+ T cells, or bulk PBMC T cells (not recorded which). These receptors originate from a woman aged 45-65 years in good health. The CDR3 runs from the conserved cysteine through the conserved F or W. Fields, in order: J gene, V gene, CDR3 protein.

J: TRBJ1-2
V: TRBV24-1
CDR3: CATSGTGPMGGYTF

J: TRBJ2-5
V: TRBV28
CDR3: CASLLTGWETQYF

J: TRBJ2-1
V: TRBV24-1
CDR3: CATSDRRGGRAINEQFF

J: TRBJ1-1
V: TRBV29-1
CDR3: CSVAETRNTEAFF

J: TRBJ1-4
V: TRBV5-6
CDR3: CASSSRGDGGEKLFF

J: TRBJ2-7
V: TRBV12-3/TRBV12-4
CDR3: CASRPSSKAYEQYF

J: TRBJ2-1
V: TRBV27
CDR3: CASSRLATNEQFF

J: TRBJ1-2
V: TRBV6-6
CDR3: CASTRAGQSYGYTF

J: TRBJ2-5
V: TRBV30
CDR3: CAWTVLETQYF

J: TRBJ2-2
V: TRBV12-3/TRBV12-4
CDR3: CASSPLARGPGELFF

J: TRBJ2-6
V: TRBV27
CDR3: CASSAWQGPGANVLTF

J: TRBJ2-4
V: TRBV6-2/TRBV6-3
CDR3: CASRPSEGFGRINIQYF

J: TRBJ2-5
V: TRBV10-3
CDR3: CAVSGKETQYF

J: TRBJ2-5
V: TRBV11-2
CDR3: CASSRTSWGQETQYF

J: TRBJ2-2
V: TRBV12-3/TRBV12-4
CDR3: CASSLNVGLAGTGELFF

J: TRBJ2-5
V: TRBV20-1
CDR3: CSARTGTIQTQYF

J: TRBJ2-1
V: TRBV5-1
CDR3: CASSSTELNNEQFF

J: TRBJ2-3
V: TRBV20-1
CDR3: CSAVRDRGSTDTQYF

J: TRBJ2-2
V: TRBV7-8
CDR3: CASSFLRGELFF

J: TRBJ2-7
V: TRBV29-1
CDR3: CSVYPAGSYEQYF

J: TRBJ2-1
V: TRBV6-5
CDR3: CASKLADFYNEQFF

J: TRBJ1-1
V: TRBV27
CDR3: CASRIGGEMGTEAFF

J: TRBJ1-2
V: TRBV11-2
CDR3: CASSGAGQGRLRYTF

J: TRBJ2-2
V: TRBV20-1
CDR3: CSARDRRGGTGELFF

J: TRBJ1-6
V: TRBV11-3
CDR3: CASSKRQGVAPLHF

J: TRBJ1-2
V: TRBV28
CDR3: CASSPGNGYTF

J: TRBJ2-7
V: TRBV24-1
CDR3: CATSGKTRGSSYEQYF

J: TRBJ1-1
V: TRBV5-1
CDR3: CASSLYQGGDTEAFF

J: TRBJ2-4
V: TRBV7-2
CDR3: CASSLRDRGAKNIQYF

J: TRBJ1-3
V: TRBV20-1
CDR3: CSARAPGRSSGNTIYF

J: TRBJ2-6
V: TRBV6-5
CDR3: CASTPDRKSSGANVLTF

J: TRBJ1-3
V: TRBV4-1
CDR3: CASSQPGRSGNTIYF

J: TRBJ2-7
V: TRBV9
CDR3: CASSVDTSGSEQYF

J: TRBJ2-3
V: TRBV6-2/TRBV6-3
CDR3: CASFGPLNRVADTQYF

J: TRBJ1-1
V: TRBV20-1
CDR3: CSAETTGGNTEAFF

J: TRBJ2-7
V: TRBV18
CDR3: CASSPASGSREQYF

J: TRBJ2-1
V: TRBV5-1
CDR3: CASSLAGVFDEQFF

J: TRBJ2-3
V: TRBV9
CDR3: CASSVVMPGTDTQYF

J: TRBJ2-2
V: TRBV24-1
CDR3: CATSDATLRTTNTGELFF

J: TRBJ2-1
V: TRBV5-1
CDR3: CASSSLSSLAAPNEQFF

J: TRBJ2-4
V: TRBV15
CDR3: CATRINRLAKNIQYF

J: TRBJ1-1
V: TRBV7-9
CDR3: CASSLVLGGTEAFF

J: TRBJ2-4
V: TRBV7-8
CDR3: CATRPRRAVNKNIQYF

J: TRBJ1-1
V: TRBV18
CDR3: CASSPYSKQGSEAFF

J: TRBJ1-5
V: TRBV18
CDR3: CASSPPLTGGLNQPQHF

J: TRBJ2-5
V: TRBV18
CDR3: CASSPMGTGKETQYF

J: TRBJ1-5
V: TRBV3-1
CDR3: CASSQAGTGARRQPQHF

J: TRBJ1-6
V: TRBV14
CDR3: CASSRTGANSPLHF

J: TRBJ2-1
V: TRBV5-1
CDR3: CASSFSGVSSYNEQFF

J: TRBJ2-1
V: TRBV5-1
CDR3: CASTLTQVSLSEQFF

J: TRBJ2-5
V: TRBV7-3
CDR3: CASSFGIQETQYF

J: TRBJ2-5
V: TRBV12-3/TRBV12-4
CDR3: CASGLQETQYF

J: TRBJ1-5
V: TRBV7-6
CDR3: CASSQGGAANQPQHF

J: TRBJ2-5
V: TRBV12-3/TRBV12-4
CDR3: CASKPPIQETQYF